The rows below give T cell receptor beta chains drawn from one sample of a study of Graves' ophthalmopathy and Graves' hyperthyroidism. TCRdb used MiXCR to reprocess the multiplex PCR reads, holding one entry per CDR3 protein. The sample contains about 400,000 distinct CDR3 sequences, around 20% of which appear only once. Sequenced: peripheral blood. These receptors were obtained from a woman aged 18-29 years with Graves' ophthalmopathy. Both conserved end residues are part of each CDR3. A D gene is named only where the DNA matches it firmly. Not every row has a clone size; where given, it reads once, few, many or a size class.

size: many; D: -; J: TRBJ2-7; V: TRBV7-2; DNA: TGTGCCAGCAGCTTCATCGGCAGGGGTCACGAGCAGTACTTC; CDR3: CASSFIGRGHEQYF
size: many; D: -; J: TRBJ1-5; V: TRBV6-2/TRBV6-3; DNA: TGTGCCAGCAGTTACTCGAGGCAGTTCAATCAGCCCCAGCATTTT; CDR3: CASSYSRQFNQPQHF
size: -; D: -; J: TRBJ2-5; V: TRBV12-3/TRBV12-4; DNA: TGTGCCAGCACCGAGCGGGCCACCCAAGAGACCCAGTACTTC; CDR3: CASTERATQETQYF
size: many; D: -; J: TRBJ2-7; V: TRBV5-1; DNA: TGCGCCGGCAGCTTCACTGCTGGGCCCTACGAGCAGTACTTC; CDR3: CAGSFTAGPYEQYF
size: many; D: -; J: TRBJ1-2; V: TRBV7-9; DNA: TGTGCCAGCAGCTTCAGTCACCGGACAGAAGACTATGGCTACACCTTC; CDR3: CASSFSHRTEDYGYTF
size: many; D: -; J: TRBJ1-1; V: TRBV11-2; DNA: TGTGCCAGCAGCTTAGTAGGGTCGGACACTGAAGCTTTCTTT; CDR3: CASSLVGSDTEAFF
size: many; D: -; J: TRBJ1-1; V: TRBV7-2; DNA: TGTGCCAGCAGCTCAACAGGGACTGAAGCTTTCTTT; CDR3: CASSSTGTEAFF
size: many; D: TRBD1; J: TRBJ1-5; V: TRBV24-1; DNA: TGTGCCACCAGTGATTCGGACAGGGGGGATACGCAGCCCCAGCATTTT; CDR3: CATSDSDRGDTQPQHF
size: many; D: TRBD1; J: TRBJ2-5; V: TRBV24-1; DNA: TGTGCCACCAGTGAAGGACAGGGGGCCGGCGAGACCCAGTACTTC; CDR3: CATSEGQGAGETQYF
size: many; D: -; J: TRBJ2-5; V: TRBV12-3/TRBV12-4; DNA: TGTGCCAGCAGTGCCCTGACAGACCAAGAGACCCAGTACTTC; CDR3: CASSALTDQETQYF
size: -; D: -; J: TRBJ1-6; V: TRBV11-2; DNA: TGTGCCAGCAGCCCCGGGATGAAGGATTCACCCCTCCACTTT; CDR3: CASSPGMKDSPLHF
size: -; D: -; J: TRBJ1-2; V: TRBV6-5; DNA: TGTGCCAGCAGTTACGACACAATTTATGGCTACACCTTC; CDR3: CASSYDTIYGYTF
size: many; D: -; J: TRBJ1-1; V: TRBV30; DNA: TGTGCCTGGAGTTTTGGACAGTCGAACACTGAAGCTTTCTTT; CDR3: CAWSFGQSNTEAFF
size: many; D: TRBD1; J: TRBJ1-2; V: TRBV20-1; DNA: TGCAGTGCCCGGACAGGGGATAACTATGGCTACACCTTC; CDR3: CSARTGDNYGYTF
size: -; D: TRBD1; J: TRBJ1-1; V: TRBV12-3/TRBV12-4; DNA: TGTGCCAGCACCTTTAAGACAGGGGGTGAAGCTTTCTTT; CDR3: CASTFKTGGEAFF
size: -; D: TRBD1; J: TRBJ2-7; V: TRBV12-3/TRBV12-4; DNA: TGTGCCAGCAGTTTAGGGGGACAGGGCCTCTACGAGCAGTACTTC; CDR3: CASSLGGQGLYEQYF